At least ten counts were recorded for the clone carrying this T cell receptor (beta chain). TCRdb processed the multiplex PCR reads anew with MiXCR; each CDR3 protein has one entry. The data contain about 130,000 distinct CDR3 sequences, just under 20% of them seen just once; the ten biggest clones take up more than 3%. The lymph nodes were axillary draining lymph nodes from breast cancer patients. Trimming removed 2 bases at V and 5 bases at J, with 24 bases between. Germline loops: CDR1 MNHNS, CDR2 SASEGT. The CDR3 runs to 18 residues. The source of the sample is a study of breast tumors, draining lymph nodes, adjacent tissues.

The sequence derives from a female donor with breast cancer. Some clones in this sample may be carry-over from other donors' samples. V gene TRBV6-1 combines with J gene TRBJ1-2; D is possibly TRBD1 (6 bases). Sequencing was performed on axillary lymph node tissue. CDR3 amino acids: CASSEKIQGSFGTYGYTF. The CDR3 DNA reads TGTGCCAGCAGTGAAAAGATACAGGGCTCGTTCGGGACGTATGGCTACACCTTC.